The 21 T cell receptor beta chains in this list originate from one sample, sequenced in a study of OX40 agonist ivuxolimab in advanced cancers. Clones were sequenced by immunoSEQ multiplex PCR, and TCRdb holds only the in-frame ones, with some missing. The sample holds roughly 17,000 clones, 75% to 90% seen once. The source was CD4+ or CD8+ T cells sorted from blood, collected in a trial of the OX40 agonist ivuxolimab. These receptors all come from an adult with an advanced solid tumor such as melanoma, head and neck, liver or kidney cancer.

The chain carries TRBV6-5 and TRBJ1-1; D is perhaps TRBD1 (6 bases). Trimming pared 8 bases from V and 7 bases from J, leaving 23 bases between. Germline-derived CDR1 and CDR2 are MNHEY and SVGAGI. CDR3 size: 15 residues. The CDR3 DNA is TGTGCCAGCCAGTCCCTTCTGAGGATGACAGGTGAAGCTTTCTTT. Amino acid sequence: CASQSLLRMTGEAFF.

V usage is TRBV29-1 and J usage is TRBJ2-2; perhaps TRBD1 as D (5 bases). Germline V gene sequence: CDR1 SQVTM, CDR2 ANQGSEA. CDR3 size: 13 residues. V was cut by 4 bases and J by 1 base, with 7 bases left in between. The CDR3 region is CSVGQGNTGELFF. As DNA, the CDR3 is TGCAGCGTTGGTCAGGGGAACACCGGGGAGCTGTTTTTT.

The rearrangement joins TRBV30 to TRBJ1-2, with 7 nucleotides matching TRBD1. V shed 8 bases, J shed 3 bases, and the junction held 9 bases outside the gene matches. Germline assignment: CDR1 GTSNPN and CDR2 SVGIG (reference sequence). The CDR3 spans 13 residues. The CDR3 is CARHLGGDYGYTF. As DNA, the CDR3 is TGTGCCCGGCATCTAGGGGGCGACTATGGCTACACCTTC.

This sequence joins TRBV5-6 and TRBJ2-3; D remains unclear. The CDR3 runs to 15 residues. V lost 4 bases to trimming and J lost 7 bases, with 19 bases between them. CDR1 SGHDT and CDR2 YYEEEE come from the germline V gene. CDR3 in DNA: TGTGCCAGCAGCCTGGCGGCAGGCGAACCGAATACGCAGTATTTT. This translates into CASSLAAGEPNTQYF.

The J gene is TRBJ2-6, the V gene TRBV28; D not resolved. This CDR3 is 17 amino acids long. V was cut by 2 bases and J by 0 bases, with 11 bases left in between. From germline, CDR1 is MDHEN and CDR2 SYDVKM. The CDR3: CASSLLLGSSGANVLTF. The CDR3 DNA sequence: TGTGCCAGCAGTTTACTATTGGGGTCCTCTGGGGCCAACGTCCTGACTTTC.

The V gene is TRBV30, the J gene TRBJ1-2; 9 nucleotides match TRBD1. J lost 3 bases, V lost 4 bases, and 3 bases had no gene match. The CDR3 spans 13 residues. Germline loops: CDR1 GTSNPN, CDR2 SVGIG (reference sequence). The CDR3 loop reads CAWTGQGYYGYTF. CDR3 sequence (DNA): TGTGCCTGGACCGGACAGGGGTACTATGGCTACACCTTC. The full variable domain, completed using reference TRBV30 and TRBJ1-2, is SQTIHQWPATLVQPVGSPLSLECTVEGTSNPNLYWYRQAAGRGLQLLFYSVGIGQISSEVPQNLSASRPQDRQFILSSKKLLLSDSGFYLCAWTGQGYYGYTFGSGTRLTVV.

The gene calls are TRBV18 and TRBJ2-5; weak D call: TRBD2 (5 bases). Germline V CDR1 and CDR2: KGHSH, LQKENI. There are 11 residues in the CDR3. Deletions cut 4 bases from V and 7 bases from J, with 7 bases between. This CDR3 reads CASSREWTQYF. The DNA for the CDR3 is TGTGCCAGCTCACGGGAGTGGACCCAGTACTTC.

The chain uses TRBV29-1 and TRBJ1-2; weak D call: TRBD1 (5 bases). In germline, CDR1 is SQVTM, CDR2 ANQGSEA. The V end lost 2 bases, the J end lost 7 bases, and 11 bases lay between the germline ends. The CDR3 is 12 residues long. The CDR3 nucleotides are TGCAGCGTTGAACGGGGCCTTGGTGGCTACACCTTC. Its translation is CSVERGLGGYTF.

The chain carries TRBV7-3 and TRBJ2-2; 13 nucleotides align to TRBD2. V shed 5 bases and J 6 bases; nucleotides not matched to a gene: 6. Per germline, CDR1 SGHTA and CDR2 FQGTGA. There are 16 residues in the CDR3. This CDR3 reads CASSLRTSGSAGELFF. CDR3 coding DNA: TGTGCCAGCAGCCTCCGGACTAGCGGGAGTGCCGGGGAGCTGTTTTTT.

As DNA, the CDR3 is TGTGCCAGCAGGGGGGGAAGGGCACCCTACGAGCAGTACTTC. Its protein is CASRGGRAPYEQYF. The rearrangement joins TRBV27 to TRBJ2-7; D might be TRBD2 (6 bases). The CDR3 contains 14 residues. Germline CDR1 and CDR2: MNHEY and SMNVEV (reference sequence). The germline V and J ends were trimmed by 6 bases and 2 bases, with 14 bases remaining between them.

The J gene is TRBJ1-3, the V gene TRBV9; no firm D call. The CDR3 extends over 14 amino acids. The V end was cut by 0 bases, the J end by 3 bases, with 7 bases between. In germline, CDR1 is SGDLS, CDR2 YYNGEE. The CDR3 DNA follows: TGTGCCAGCAGCGTAGTTGACGGTGGAAACACCATATATTTT. The encoded protein is CASSVVDGGNTIYF.

This clone was counted once. This chain links TRBV9 with TRBJ1-1; the D gene is possibly TRBD1 (5 bases). Trimming left V 0 bases short and J 3 bases short, with 18 bases between. Per the germline V gene, CDR1 is SGDLS and CDR2 is YYNGEE. The CDR3 sequence is 17 residues long. In nucleotides, the CDR3 is TGTGCCAGCAGCGTAGGTTTAAGGGGCCAGAGGGACACTGAAGCTTTCTTT. Translated, it gives CASSVGLRGQRDTEAFF.

V usage is TRBV18 and J usage is TRBJ1-1; D is possibly TRBD1 (6 bases). V was shortened by 4 bases and J by 0 bases, with 12 bases between the two germline ends. Germline CDR1 and CDR2: KGHSH and LQKENI. CDR3 size: 15 residues. The CDR3 coding sequence is TGTGCCAGCTCACGACTACAGGGTCTGAACACTGAAGCTTTCTTT. Encoded protein: CASSRLQGLNTEAFF.

The chain joins TRBV2 to TRBJ1-1, with D perhaps matching TRBD1 (5 bases). This CDR3 is built from 14 residues. Per the germline V gene, CDR1 is SNHLY and CDR2 is FYNNEI. Trimming left V 3 bases short and J 1 base short, with 9 bases between. The CDR3, as DNA: TGTGCCAGCAGTGACCCTACAGGGAACACTGAAGCTTTCTTT. Translation: CASSDPTGNTEAFF.

This sequence joins TRBV10-3 and TRBJ2-5, with 9 nucleotides matching TRBD1. The V and J ends lost 6 bases and 3 bases, in that order; junction bases with no gene match: 2. The CDR3 covers 13 residues. Germline assignment: CDR1 ENHRY and CDR2 SYGVKD. The CDR3: CAIRTGGKETQYF. CDR3 sequence (DNA): TGTGCCATCAGGACAGGGGGAAAAGAGACCCAGTACTTC.

This chain joins TRBV18 and TRBJ2-7; D might be TRBD1 or TRBD2, each matching 5 bases. The germline V gene encodes CDR1 KGHSH and CDR2 LQKENI. Trimming removed 10 bases at V and 4 bases at J, with 17 bases between. The CDR3 is made up of 13 amino acids. DNA for the CDR3: TGTGCCACTGGCCGGGACGTACTATACGAGCAGTACTTC. Its protein is CATGRDVLYEQYF.

The chain links TRBV11-2 to TRBJ2-1, with a tentative D call TRBD2 (5 bases). The CDR3 consists of 17 residues. Trimming stripped 5 bases from V and 0 bases from J, with 17 bases between. Germline assignment: CDR1 SGHAT and CDR2 FQNNGV. DNA of the CDR3: TGTGCCAGCAGCCCTTTAGGAGGCGCCAGCTCCTACAATGAGCAGTTCTTC. Amino acids: CASSPLGGASSYNEQFF.

The chain has TRBV29-1 and TRBJ1-2; no definite D call. Germline V gene lookup returns CDR1 SQVTM and CDR2 ANQGSEA. This CDR3 is built from 13 residues. V was cut by 4 bases and J by 0 bases, with 9 bases left in between. CDR3 DNA: TGCAGCGTTGGTTCAGGATCTAACTATGGCTACACCTTC. Amino acids: CSVGSGSNYGYTF.

The rearrangement uses TRBV7-6 and TRBJ2-5, with 15 bases identical to TRBD2. In germline, CDR1 is SGHVS, CDR2 FNYEAQ. The CDR3 spans 17 residues. J lost 5 bases, V lost 6 bases, and 10 bases had no gene match. CDR3 DNA sequence: TGTGCCAGCAGTCCGGGACTAGCGGGAGGCCCCCAGGAGACCCAGTACTTC. Its protein product is CASSPGLAGGPQETQYF.

This chain uses TRBV30 with TRBJ1-1; D remains ambiguous. Trimming stripped 0 bases from V and 0 bases from J, with 5 bases between. CDR3 length: 13 amino acids. Germline values: CDR1 GTSNPN, CDR2 SVGIG (reference sequence). The CDR3 here is CAWSVGLNTEAFF. CDR3 DNA sequence: TGTGCCTGGAGTGTAGGCCTGAACACTGAAGCTTTCTTT.

The chain uses TRBV30 and TRBJ1-2, with 7 bases fitting TRBD1. Looked up from germline, CDR1 is GTSNPN and CDR2 is SVGIG (reference sequence). The CDR3 contains 16 residues. The ends lost 3 bases at V and 6 bases at J; junction bases unmatched: 16. The DNA of the CDR3 is TGTGCCTGGAGCAAAACTTACCTACAGGGGAAGGATGGCTACACCTTC. This encodes CAWSKTYLQGKDGYTF.